This T cell receptor beta chain derives from a study of OX40 agonist ivuxolimab in advanced cancers. Study information: With ivuxolimab, an agonistic anti-OX40 (CD134) antibody, patients were treated. The eligibility criteria allowed prior anti-PD-1, anti-PD-L1 or anti-CTLA-4 therapy, and approximately 40% had some. The study's findings and limits: There was clonal expansion of CD4+ and CD8+ blood T cells by week 6 at 0.1 to 3.0 mg/kg.

V dropped 6 bases and J dropped 7; count of bases not matched to a gene: 4. CDR1 and CDR2 from the germline V gene are SQVTM and ANQGSEA. This CDR3 spans 13 amino acids. Points on this clone: Its cognate antigen is unknown.

Clones were sequenced by immunoSEQ multiplex PCR, and TCRdb holds only the in-frame ones, with some missing. The sample shows about 73,000 clones, more than 80% of them seen only once. This rearrangement joins TRBV29-1 to TRBJ1-6; 9 positions agree with TRBD1. Sequencing was performed on CD4+ or CD8+ T cells sorted from blood, taken in a trial of the OX40 agonist ivuxolimab. This clonotype was sampled from an adult with an advanced solid tumor such as melanoma, head and neck, liver or kidney cancer. The CDR3 nucleotides are TGCAGCGTCGGACAGGGGTCGAATTCACCCCTCCACTTT. The encoded protein is CSVGQGSNSPLHF.